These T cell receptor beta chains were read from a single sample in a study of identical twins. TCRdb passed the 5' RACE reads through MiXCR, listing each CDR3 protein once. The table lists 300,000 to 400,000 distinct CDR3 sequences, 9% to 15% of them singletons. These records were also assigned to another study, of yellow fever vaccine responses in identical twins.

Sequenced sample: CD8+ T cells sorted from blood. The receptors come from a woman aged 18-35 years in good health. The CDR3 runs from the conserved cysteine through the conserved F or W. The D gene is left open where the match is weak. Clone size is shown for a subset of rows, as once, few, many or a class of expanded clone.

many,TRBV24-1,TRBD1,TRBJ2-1,CATSDCSLLQGACNEQFF,TGTGCCACCAGTGATTGTTCGCTCCTACAGGGGGCGTGCAATGAGCAGTTCTTC
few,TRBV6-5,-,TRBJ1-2,CASSSTGNGDGYTF,TGTGCCAGCAGTTCCACAGGGAACGGCGATGGCTACACCTTC
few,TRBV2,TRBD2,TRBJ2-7,CASRWTSGTYEQYF,TGTGCCAGCAGATGGACTAGCGGGACGTACGAGCAGTACTTC
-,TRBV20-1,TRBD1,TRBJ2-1,CSARGRGQGDNEQFF,TGCAGTGCTAGAGGGAGGGGACAGGGTGACAATGAGCAGTTCTTC
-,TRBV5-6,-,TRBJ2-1,CASSSSQRINEQFF,TGTGCCAGCAGCTCATCACAGAGAATTAATGAGCAGTTCTTC
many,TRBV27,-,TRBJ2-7,CASSLGFGGNSYEQYF,TGTGCCAGCAGTTTAGGGTTCGGTGGGAACTCCTACGAGCAGTACTTC
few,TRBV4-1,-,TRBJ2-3,CASSRGSGTSTDTQYF,TGCGCCAGCAGCCGGGGGAGTGGGACTAGCACAGATACGCAGTATTTT
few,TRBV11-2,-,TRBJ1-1,CASHWGGAEAFF,TGTGCCAGCCACTGGGGGGGAGCTGAAGCTTTCTTT
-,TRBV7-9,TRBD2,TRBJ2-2,CASSHPGGVTGELFF,TGTGCCAGCAGCCACCCGGGAGGGGTCACCGGGGAGCTGTTTTTT
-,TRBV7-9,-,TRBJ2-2,CAYPPHRSTGELFF,TGTGCCTATCCCCCACACAGGTCCACCGGGGAGCTGTTTTTT
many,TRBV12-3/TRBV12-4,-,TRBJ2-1,CANGPPGVLSSYNEQFF,TGTGCCAACGGGCCCCCGGGGGTCCTAAGCTCCTACAATGAGCAGTTCTTC
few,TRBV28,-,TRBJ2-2,CASRGAGTLDANTGELFF,TGTGCCAGCAGAGGCGCCGGGACACTTGACGCGAACACCGGGGAGCTGTTTTTT
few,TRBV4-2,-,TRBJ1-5,CASSPQRIQPQHF,TGTGCCAGCAGTCCACAGCGGATTCAGCCCCAGCATTTT
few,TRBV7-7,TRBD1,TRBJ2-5,CASSPDRLETQYF,TGTGCCAGCAGCCCGGACAGGCTGGAGACCCAGTACTTC
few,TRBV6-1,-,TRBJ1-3,CASSEASGGGSSGNTIYF,TGTGCCAGCAGTGAAGCGAGCGGAGGGGGGTCCTCTGGAAACACCATATATTTT
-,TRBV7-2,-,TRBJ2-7,CASSLEFPSSYEQYF,TGTGCCAGCAGCTTAGAGTTCCCTAGCTCCTACGAGCAGTACTTC
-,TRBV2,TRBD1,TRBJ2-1,CASSDSRGFGNEQFF,TGTGCCAGCAGTGATTCCAGGGGGTTTGGCAATGAGCAGTTCTTC
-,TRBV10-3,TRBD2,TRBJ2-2,CAIGQSTGTSGRSYTGELFF,TGTGCCATTGGACAGTCAACCGGGACTAGCGGGAGGAGCTACACCGGGGAGCTGTTTTTT
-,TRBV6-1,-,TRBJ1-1,CASIGAASEAFF,TGTGCCAGCATTGGGGCTGCGAGCGAAGCTTTCTTT
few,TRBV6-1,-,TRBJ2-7,CASSEAAIEQYF,TGTGCCAGCAGTGAAGCCGCAATCGAGCAGTACTTC
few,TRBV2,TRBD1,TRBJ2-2,CASSEENIGGQGSDTGELFF,TGTGCCAGCAGTGAAGAAAATATCGGTGGACAGGGATCCGACACCGGGGAGCTGTTTTTT
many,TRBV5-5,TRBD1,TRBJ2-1,CASSLDRGPSYNEQFF,TGTGCCAGCAGCTTGGACAGGGGGCCTTCCTACAATGAGCAGTTCTTC